The sequence of this T cell receptor beta chain was determined in a study of graft-versus-host responses after intestinal transplantation. Study observations and caveats: Investigators detected GvH clones in recipient marrow, with some emerging earlier in ileum or blood.

Here immunoSEQ multiplex PCR was the method, and the copy in TCRdb shows in-frame clones only, minus some. The table has roughly 70,000 clones, 84% seen once; the top ten hold about 0.4%. About this clone itself: Its antigen is not identified.

V lost 0 bases to trimming and J lost 1 base, with 15 bases between them. CDR3 length equals 17 residues. Germline CDR1 MGHRA, CDR2 YSYEKL. The source was unstimulated CD4+ T cells sorted from spleen or lymph node cells, collected before transplant. The source is a human donor who was the organ donor for an intestinal transplant. V usage is TRBV4-1 and J usage is TRBJ2-5; a possible D gene is TRBD1 (7 bases). The CDR3 nucleotides read TGCGCCAGCAGCCAAGAGGGCGGGACAGCAGTCCAAGAGACCCAGTACTTC. The encoded protein is CASSQEGGTAVQETQYF.